This record looks at one T cell receptor beta chain sequence and its context. Looked up from germline, CDR1 is SGHNT and CDR2 is YYREEE (reference sequence). V gave up 4 bases and J gave up 5 bases, with 12 bases separating them. The CDR3 spans 13 residues. This sample is part of a study of PD-L1 blockade in urothelial cancer. About the study: Bladder-origin urothelial cancer in males covered about 90% of the roughly 30 patients. Study patients had been treated with 0 to 3 previous chemotherapy regimens. At 3 weeks (second dose) and 6 weeks after starting treatment, blood was analyzed.

Some clones are missing from TCRdb's copy, which holds only in-frame ones; the method was immunoSEQ multiplex PCR. The top ten hold 8.4% of the sample, which has 80,000 to 95,000 clones, 70% to 90% seen once. The time point was: peripheral blood 6 weeks after treatment start. Sequencing was performed on PBMCs, taken around atezolizumab (anti-PD-L1) treatment. The chain employs TRBV5-4 and TRBJ1-1, with D perhaps TRBD1 (5 bases). The sequence was collected from a man aged 70-80 years with urothelial cancer. CDR3 sequence reads: CASSPMGGTEAFF. CDR3 nucleotides: TGTGCCAGCAGCCCGATGGGGGGGACTGAAGCTTTCTTT.